Following are 11 T cell receptor beta chains from one sample sequenced in a study of T-cell memory formation after mild COVID-19. Via MiXCR, TCRdb re-called the 5' RACE reads, giving one row per CDR3 protein. The table records fewer than 200,000 distinct CDR3 sequences, 10% to 15% of them present only once. Sequenced sample: PBMCs or a T cell subset sorted from them (not recorded which). These receptors were obtained from a man aged 18 to 29 who had mild COVID-19 (a few samples of this study predate the infection). Cell type and time point are not known.

This clonotype was counted a few times. The chain employs TRBV5-4 and TRBJ2-5, with D perhaps matching TRBD1 (6 bases). Germline V gene data show CDR1 as SGHNT and CDR2 as YYREEE (reference sequence). V was shortened by 5 bases and J by 1 base, with 15 bases between the two germline ends. The CDR3 has 15 amino acids. The CDR3: CASRPTGIGQETQYF. CDR3 nucleotide sequence: TGTGCCAGCAGGCCCACAGGGATTGGCCAAGAGACCCAGTACTTC.

This clonotype has ten or more counts. The J gene is TRBJ2-3, the V gene TRBV4-3, with 8 bases fitting TRBD1. V dropped 5 bases and J dropped 9; count of bases not matched to a gene: 13. CDR3 length equals 15 residues. The V gene's germline CDR1 is LGHNA and CDR2 YSLEER. The CDR3 is CASSSLDRETRTQYF. CDR3 bases: TGCGCCAGCAGCTCCTTGGACAGGGAGACACGGACGCAGTATTTT.

This clonotype occurred a few times. V and J are TRBV6-5 and TRBJ2-3; 9 nucleotides line up with TRBD2. Trimming cost V 5 bases and J 2 bases; bases outside gene matches: 8. Germline loops: CDR1 MNHEY, CDR2 SVGAGI. The CDR3 consists of 16 residues. CDR3 DNA sequence: TGTGCCAGCAGTCGGCTGACTAGCGGAGTCACAGATACGCAGTATTTT. Translated: CASSRLTSGVTDTQYF.

This clonotype occurred many times. The rearrangement links TRBV24-1 to TRBJ2-1, with a possible D match to TRBD1 (5 bases). CDR1 KGHDR and CDR2 SFDVKD come from the germline V gene. CDR3 length: 13 residues. V lost 5 bases and J 9 bases, leaving 13 bases between the germline ends. CDR3: CATSVAGNFEQFF. In DNA, the CDR3 is TGTGCCACCAGTGTGGCAGGGAATTTTGAGCAGTTCTTC.

The V and J genes are TRBV7-9 and TRBJ1-4; 7 nucleotides match TRBD1. The CDR3 is 13 residues long. V lost 5 bases to trimming and J lost 10 bases; unmatched junction nucleotides: 7. Germline V gives CDR1 SEHNR, CDR2 FQNEAQ (reference sequence). This chain's CDR3 is CASSPRQGSKLFF. CDR3 in DNA: TGTGCCAGCAGCCCCCGACAGGGATCAAAACTGTTTTTT. The full variable domain, completed using reference TRBV7-9 and TRBJ1-4, is DTGVSQNPRHKITKRGQNVTFRCDPISEHNRLYWYRQTLGQGPEFLTYFQNEAQLEKSRLLSDRFSAERPKGSFSTLEIQRTEQGDSAMYLCASSPRQGSKLFFGSGTQLSVL.

This clonotype was recorded a few times. J is TRBJ1-5 and V is TRBV10-3; 8 nucleotides line up with TRBD1. The V gene end was trimmed by 6 bases and the J gene end by 6 bases; junction bases not matched to a gene: 4. Germline loops: CDR1 ENHRY, CDR2 SYGVKD. The CDR3 consists of 13 residues. The CDR3 DNA sequence: TGTGCCATCAGGGGGACAGGATTTCAGCCCCAGCATTTT. This codes for CAIRGTGFQPQHF.

This clonotype was detected many times. The chain couples TRBV18 to TRBJ1-2, with 8 positions matching TRBD1. The ends lost 7 bases at V and 3 bases at J; junction bases unmatched: 10. The CDR3 has 15 residues. CDR1 and CDR2 (germline): KGHSH, LQKENI. The CDR3 spells CASFSTGDGDYGYTF. In DNA form, the CDR3 reads TGTGCCAGCTTTTCGACAGGGGACGGCGACTATGGCTACACCTTC.

The chain joins TRBV28 to TRBJ2-7; unclear D gene. This CDR3 is built from 14 residues. V was trimmed by 5 bases and J by 3 bases, leaving 14 bases between them. Germline CDR1 MDHEN, CDR2 SYDVKM. The CDR3 loop reads CASSHPVAGYEQYV. CDR3 in DNA: TGTGCCAGCAGTCACCCCGTGGCAGGCTACGAGCAGTACGTC.

The chain joins TRBV12-3 or TRBV12-4 to TRBJ2-5, with 10 positions matching TRBD1. This CDR3 region has 15 residues. V lost 5 bases to trimming and J lost 3 bases; unmatched junction nucleotides: 6. CDR3 coding DNA: TGTGCCAGCAGTAGACCGGGACAGGGGAAAGAGACCCAGTACTTC. This gives the protein CASSRPGQGKETQYF.

In its sample, this clonotype was seen a few times. This chain joins TRBV5-1 and TRBJ1-1, with D possibly matching TRBD1 (6 bases). Germline V gene data show CDR1 as SGHRS and CDR2 as YFSETQ. The CDR3 runs 16 residues. The V end lost 5 bases, the J end lost 2 bases, and 19 bases lay between the germline ends. DNA for the CDR3: TGCGCCAGCAGTGAACAGGGCCGTCCGATAAACACTGAAGCTTTCTTT. This codes for CASSEQGRPINTEAFF.

This clonotype was observed a handful of times. This CDR3 reads CASSPQGTGWTGELFF. Here the CDR3 DNA reads TGTGCCAGCAGCCCGCAAGGAACAGGGTGGACCGGGGAGCTGTTTTTT. The chain employs TRBV7-2 and TRBJ2-2; maybe TRBD1 (6 bases). The CDR3 runs to 16 residues. Germline V lookup: CDR1 SGHTA, CDR2 FQGNSA. Between the trimmed V and J ends, which lost 5 bases and 5 bases, there was a span of 18 bases.